This entry concerns a single T cell receptor (beta chain). The repertoire was sequenced with immunoSEQ multiplex PCR; TCRdb's copy has only in-frame clones and lacks some. Counted here are a few hundred thousand clones, around 89% occurring once; the ten biggest clones make up about 12%. V was trimmed by 3 bases and J by 4 bases, leaving 15 bases between them. This CDR3 spans 14 amino acids. Germline CDR1 reads DFQATT; CDR2 reads SNEGSKA (reference sequence). A Seattle source enrolled patients during active infection and followed them longitudinally. This sample is drawn from a study of blood T cell repertoires in COVID-19.

Sequenced material: peripheral blood. The TCR originated in a woman aged 45-59 years with COVID-19, enrolled during active disease. The chain combines TRBV20-1 with TRBJ1-2; no firm D call. CDR3 DNA: TGCAGTGCTAGTTCCTCCCTCAGCGGCTATGGCTACACCTTC. Its translation: CSASSSLSGYGYTF.